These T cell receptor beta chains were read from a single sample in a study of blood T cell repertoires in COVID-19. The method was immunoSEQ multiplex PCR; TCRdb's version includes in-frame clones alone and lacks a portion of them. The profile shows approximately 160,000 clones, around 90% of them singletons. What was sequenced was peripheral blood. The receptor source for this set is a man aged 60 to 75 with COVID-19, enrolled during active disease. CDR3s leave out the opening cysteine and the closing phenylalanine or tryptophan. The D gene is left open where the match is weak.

ATSLGLENYGYT	TRBV15	TRBJ1-2	NA	12
ASSISGRNSYEQY	TRBV19	TRBJ2-7	NA	13
AIGRDSKTEAF	TRBV10-3	TRBJ1-1	NA	11
ATSDSIAGGSGEQF	TRBV24-1	TRBJ2-1	TRBD2	14
ASSVSGVSYEQY	TRBV5-1	TRBJ2-7	NA	12
ASSVGQGVSQPQH	TRBV7-2	TRBJ1-5	TRBD1	13
ASSLGLGVNYGYT	TRBV7-2	TRBJ1-2	NA	13
ASSQGQGANQPQH	TRBV4-3	TRBJ1-5	TRBD1	13
ASRPSRGGSTEAF	TRBV4-2	TRBJ1-1	NA	13
ASSYRSRGQFYSNQPQH	TRBV3-1/TRBV3-2	TRBJ1-5	NA	17
ASSRGTGEGNTIY	TRBV7-9	TRBJ1-3	TRBD1	13
ASSPGDVHNSPLH	TRBV7-2	TRBJ1-6	NA	13
ASSDRPGSTDTQY	TRBV6-4	TRBJ2-3	NA	13
ASSGDRDNQPQH	TRBV21-1	TRBJ1-5	NA	12
ASSKETVSGADTQY	TRBV21-1	TRBJ2-3	NA	14
ASTHGNLNSNEQF	TRBV27	TRBJ2-1	NA	13
ASSGDSGAIYGYT	TRBV2	TRBJ1-2	TRBD1	13
AISESLSGAYEQY	TRBV10-3	TRBJ2-7	TRBD2	13
ASRQGGTGELF	TRBV6-5	TRBJ2-2	NA	11
ASSQEIGATNEKLF	TRBV4-3	TRBJ1-4	NA	14
ASDRNRDISYEQY	TRBV6-6	TRBJ2-7	NA	13
ASSHVGQEIGGYT	TRBV4-3	TRBJ1-2	TRBD1	13
ASIKVKGDIQY	TRBV6-6	TRBJ2-4	NA	11
ASSSRRGTPHEQY	TRBV7-3	TRBJ2-7	NA	13
ASTTGTGTMNTEAF	TRBV7-9	TRBJ1-1	TRBD1	14
ARTGVLSGNTIY	TRBV19	TRBJ1-3	TRBD1	12
SARTGSDYEQY	TRBV29-1	TRBJ2-7	TRBD1	11
ASSYGGLADSQETQY	TRBV6-2/TRBV6-3	TRBJ2-5	TRBD2	15
AISETVSYGEQY	TRBV10-3	TRBJ2-7	NA	12
ASSKARSPYNEQF	TRBV21-1	TRBJ2-1	NA	13
ASSREYRGDEQY	TRBV4-3	TRBJ2-7	TRBD1	12
SAGTDSEQY	TRBV29-1	TRBJ2-7	TRBD1	9
ASSENRGGSTEAF	TRBV5-1	TRBJ1-1	TRBD1	13
ASSSRQDNQPQH	TRBV6-6	TRBJ1-5	NA	12
ASSLGRTEAF	TRBV7-2	TRBJ1-1	NA	10
SVEDPGIMNTEAF	TRBV29-1	TRBJ1-1	NA	13
ASSLVGAGGETQY	TRBV7-8	TRBJ2-5	TRBD1	13
ASRRQGAMNTEAF	TRBV19	TRBJ1-1	TRBD1	13
ASSLGQGAKAKNIQY	TRBV11-2	TRBJ2-4	TRBD1	15
ASSVQGLEAF	TRBV2	TRBJ1-1	NA	10
ASSLVRTGGYEQY	TRBV7-9	TRBJ2-7	TRBD1	13
ASSIAPGKGYT	TRBV19	TRBJ1-2	NA	11
ASSVGTSGIYEQY	TRBV9	TRBJ2-7	TRBD2	13
ASSLSSSVFGTDTQY	TRBV27	TRBJ2-3	NA	15
ASSLPGQYNSPLH	TRBV28	TRBJ1-6	TRBD1	13
ASSQLLRGGKETQY	TRBV4-1	TRBJ2-5	TRBD2	14